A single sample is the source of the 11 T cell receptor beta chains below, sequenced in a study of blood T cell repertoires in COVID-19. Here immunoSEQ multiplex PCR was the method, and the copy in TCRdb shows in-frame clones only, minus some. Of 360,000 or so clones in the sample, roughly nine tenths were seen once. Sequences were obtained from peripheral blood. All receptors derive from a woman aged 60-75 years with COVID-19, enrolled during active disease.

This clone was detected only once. The chain's CDR3 is CASSLRGGDEQYF. Here the CDR3 DNA reads TGTGCCAGCAGCTTGAGAGGCGGGGACGAGCAGTACTTC. The chain uses TRBV5-6 and TRBJ2-7; D is perhaps TRBD2 (6 bases). This CDR3 is 13 amino acids long. Germline CDR1 SGHDT, CDR2 YYEEEE. Trimming took off 1 base at V and 5 bases at J, with 10 bases between the two ends.

The CDR3 DNA is TGTGCCAGCAGTCCCCGGGACAGGGAGGGCGAGCAGTACTTC. Residues: CASSPRDREGEQYF. The gene calls are TRBV27 and TRBJ2-7; 9 bases align to TRBD1. The germline V gene has CDR1 MNHEY and CDR2 SMNVEV (reference sequence). V lost 5 bases to trimming and J lost 6 bases; unmatched junction nucleotides: 8. This CDR3 contains 14 residues.

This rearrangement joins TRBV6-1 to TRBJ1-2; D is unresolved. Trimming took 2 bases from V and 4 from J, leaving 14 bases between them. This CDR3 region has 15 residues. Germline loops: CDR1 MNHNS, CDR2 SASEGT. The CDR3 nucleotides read TGTGCCAGCAGTGAAAGGTTGGAAGGCGGCTATGGCTACACCTTC. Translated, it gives CASSERLEGGYGYTF.

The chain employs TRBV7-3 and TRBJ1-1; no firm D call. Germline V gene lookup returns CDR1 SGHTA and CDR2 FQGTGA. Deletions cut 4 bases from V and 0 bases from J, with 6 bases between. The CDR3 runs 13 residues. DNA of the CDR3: TGTGCCAGCAGCTACTCTCTGAACACTGAAGCTTTCTTT. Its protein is CASSYSLNTEAFF.

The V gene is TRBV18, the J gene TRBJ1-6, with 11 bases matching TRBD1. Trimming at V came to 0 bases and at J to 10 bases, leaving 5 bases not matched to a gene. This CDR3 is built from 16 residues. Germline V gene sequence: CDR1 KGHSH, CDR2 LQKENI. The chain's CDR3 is CASSPPDRGLRSPLHF. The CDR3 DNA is TGTGCCAGCTCACCACCGGACAGGGGGCTTCGGTCACCCCTCCACTTT.

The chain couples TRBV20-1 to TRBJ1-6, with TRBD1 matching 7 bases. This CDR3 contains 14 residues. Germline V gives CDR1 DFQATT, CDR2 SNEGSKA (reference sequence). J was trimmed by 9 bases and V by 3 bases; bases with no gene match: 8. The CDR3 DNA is TGCAGTGCTAGTCGTGCAGGGGGGAGTTCACCCCTCCACTTT. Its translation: CSASRAGGSSPLHF.

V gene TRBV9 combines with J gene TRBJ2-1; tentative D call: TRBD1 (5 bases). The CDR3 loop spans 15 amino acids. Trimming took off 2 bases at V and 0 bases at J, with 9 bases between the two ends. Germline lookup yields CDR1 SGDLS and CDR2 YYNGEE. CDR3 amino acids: CASSVQGSSYNEQFF. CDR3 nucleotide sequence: TGTGCCAGCAGCGTCCAGGGCAGCTCCTACAATGAGCAGTTCTTC.

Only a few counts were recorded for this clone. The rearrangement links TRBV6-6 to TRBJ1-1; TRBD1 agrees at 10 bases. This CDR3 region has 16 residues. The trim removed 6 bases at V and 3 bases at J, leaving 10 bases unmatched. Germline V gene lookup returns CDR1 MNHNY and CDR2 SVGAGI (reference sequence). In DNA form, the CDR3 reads TGTGCCAGCAGCGAACCGGGACAGGGGAGTCACACTGAAGCTTTCTTT. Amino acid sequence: CASSEPGQGSHTEAFF.

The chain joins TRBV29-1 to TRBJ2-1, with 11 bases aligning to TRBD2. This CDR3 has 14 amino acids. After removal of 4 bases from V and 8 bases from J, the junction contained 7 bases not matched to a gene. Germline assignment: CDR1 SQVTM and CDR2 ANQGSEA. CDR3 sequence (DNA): TGCAGCGTTGGGGGACTAGCGGCCTTAGATGAGCAGTTCTTC. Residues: CSVGGLAALDEQFF.

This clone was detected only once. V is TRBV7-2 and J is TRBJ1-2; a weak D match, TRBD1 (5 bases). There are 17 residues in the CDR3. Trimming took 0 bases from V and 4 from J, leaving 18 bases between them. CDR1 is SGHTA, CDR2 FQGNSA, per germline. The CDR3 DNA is TGTGCCAGCAGCTTAGCGGGGCAGGGCGTCCTCTTCTATGGCTACACCTTC. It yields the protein CASSLAGQGVLFYGYTF.

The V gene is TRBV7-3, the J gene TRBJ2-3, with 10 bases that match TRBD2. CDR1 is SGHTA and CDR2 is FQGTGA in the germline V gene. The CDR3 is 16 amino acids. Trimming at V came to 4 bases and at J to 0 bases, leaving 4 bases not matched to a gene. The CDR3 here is CASSSYSGGSTDTQYF. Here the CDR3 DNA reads TGTGCCAGCAGCTCGTATAGCGGGGGGAGCACAGATACGCAGTATTTT.